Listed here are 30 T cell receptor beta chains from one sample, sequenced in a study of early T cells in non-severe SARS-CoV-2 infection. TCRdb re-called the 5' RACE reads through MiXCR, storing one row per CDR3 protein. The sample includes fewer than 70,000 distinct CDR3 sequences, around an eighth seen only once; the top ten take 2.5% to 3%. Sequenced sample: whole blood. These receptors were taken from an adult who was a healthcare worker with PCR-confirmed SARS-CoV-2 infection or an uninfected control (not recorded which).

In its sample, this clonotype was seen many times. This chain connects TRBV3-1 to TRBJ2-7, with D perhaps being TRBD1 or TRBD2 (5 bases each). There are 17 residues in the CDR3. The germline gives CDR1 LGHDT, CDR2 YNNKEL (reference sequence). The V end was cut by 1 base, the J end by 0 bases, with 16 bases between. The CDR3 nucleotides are TGTGCCAGCAGCCAAGGCGGTGCGAGGGGCCTCTCCTACGAGCAGTACTTC. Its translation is CASSQGGARGLSYEQYF.

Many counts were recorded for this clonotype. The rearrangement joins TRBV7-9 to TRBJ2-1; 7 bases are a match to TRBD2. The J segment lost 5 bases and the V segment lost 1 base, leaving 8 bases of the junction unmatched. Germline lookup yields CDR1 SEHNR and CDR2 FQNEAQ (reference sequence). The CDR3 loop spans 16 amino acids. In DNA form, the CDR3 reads TGTGCCAGCAGCTTAGTTTTGGCTAGCGGCAACAATGAGCAGTTCTTC. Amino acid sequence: CASSLVLASGNNEQFF.

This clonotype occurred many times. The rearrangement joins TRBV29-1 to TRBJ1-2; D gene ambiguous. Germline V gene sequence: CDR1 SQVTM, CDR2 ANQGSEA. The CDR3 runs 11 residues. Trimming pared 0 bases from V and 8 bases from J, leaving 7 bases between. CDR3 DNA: TGCAGCGTTGAAGAGGCAAGGGGCTACACCTTC. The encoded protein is CSVEEARGYTF. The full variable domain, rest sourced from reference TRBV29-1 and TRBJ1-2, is SAVISQKPSRDICQRGTSLTIQCQVDSQVTMMFWYRQQPGQSLTLIATANQGSEATYESGFVIDKFPISRPNLTFSTLTVSNMSPEDSSIYLCSVEEARGYTFGSGTRLTVV.

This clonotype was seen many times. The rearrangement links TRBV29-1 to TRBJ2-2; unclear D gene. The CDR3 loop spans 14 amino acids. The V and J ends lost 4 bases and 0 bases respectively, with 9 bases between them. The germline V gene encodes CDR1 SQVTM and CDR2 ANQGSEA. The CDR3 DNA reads TGCAGCGTTGTAAGTGGGACGAACACCGGGGAGCTGTTTTTT. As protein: CSVVSGTNTGELFF.

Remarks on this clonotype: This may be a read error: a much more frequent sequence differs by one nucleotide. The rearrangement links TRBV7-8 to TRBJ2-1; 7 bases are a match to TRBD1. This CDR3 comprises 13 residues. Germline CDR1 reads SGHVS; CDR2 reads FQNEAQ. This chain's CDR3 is CVSSFSGGSEQFF. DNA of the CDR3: TGTGTCAGCAGCTTCTCAGGGGGTAGTGAGCAGTTCTTC.

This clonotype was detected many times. The CDR3 coding sequence is TGCGCCAGCAGCTTGAACAGGGGGTCGAGCGGGGAGCAGTTCTTC. Translated, it gives CASSLNRGSSGEQFF. The chain recombines TRBV5-1 with TRBJ2-1; TRBD1 matches at 8 bases. Germline V gene sequence: CDR1 SGHRS, CDR2 YFSETQ. With V trimmed by 1 base and J by 10 bases, 10 bases remained unmatched. The CDR3 has 15 residues. Full variable domain (outside the CDR3, taken from reference TRBV5-1 and TRBJ2-1): KAGVTQTPRYLIKTRGQQVTLSCSPISGHRSVSWYQQTPGQGLQFLFEYFSETQRNKGNFPGRFSGRQFSNSRSEMNVSTLELGDSALYLCASSLNRGSSGEQFFGPGTRLTVL.

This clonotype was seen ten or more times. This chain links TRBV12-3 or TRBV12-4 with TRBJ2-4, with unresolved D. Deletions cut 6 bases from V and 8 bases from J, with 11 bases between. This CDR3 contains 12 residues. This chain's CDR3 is CASSPMPHIQYF. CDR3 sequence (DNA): TGTGCCAGCAGCCCTATGCCTCACATTCAGTACTTC.

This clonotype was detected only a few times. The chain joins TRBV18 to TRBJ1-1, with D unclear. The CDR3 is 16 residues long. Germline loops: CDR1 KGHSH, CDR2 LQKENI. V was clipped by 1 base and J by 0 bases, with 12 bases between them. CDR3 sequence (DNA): TGTGCCAGCTCACCACTGCATGAGATTATGAACACTGAAGCTTTCTTT. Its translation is CASSPLHEIMNTEAFF.

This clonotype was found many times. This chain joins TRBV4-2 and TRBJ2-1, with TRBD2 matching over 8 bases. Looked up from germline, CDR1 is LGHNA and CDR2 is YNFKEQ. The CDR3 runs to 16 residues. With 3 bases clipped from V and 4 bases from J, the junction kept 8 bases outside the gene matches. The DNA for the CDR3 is TGTGCCAGCAGCCACATACTAGCGGCTGAATACAATGAGCAGTTCTTC. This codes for CASSHILAAEYNEQFF.

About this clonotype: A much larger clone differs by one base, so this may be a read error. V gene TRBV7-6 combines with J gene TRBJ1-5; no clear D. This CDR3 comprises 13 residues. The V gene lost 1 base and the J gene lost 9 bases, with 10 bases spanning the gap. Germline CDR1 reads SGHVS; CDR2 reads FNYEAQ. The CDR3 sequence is CASSLGRYRPQHF. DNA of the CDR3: TGTGCCAGCAGCTTAGGCAGATATCGGCCCCAGCATTTT.

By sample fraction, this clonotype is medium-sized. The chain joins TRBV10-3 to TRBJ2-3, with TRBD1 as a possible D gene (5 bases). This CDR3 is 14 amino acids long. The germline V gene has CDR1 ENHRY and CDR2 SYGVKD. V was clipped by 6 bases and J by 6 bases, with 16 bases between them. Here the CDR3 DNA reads TGTGCCATCAGACAGACAGATACATTGGATACGCAGTATTTT. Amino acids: CAIRQTDTLDTQYF.

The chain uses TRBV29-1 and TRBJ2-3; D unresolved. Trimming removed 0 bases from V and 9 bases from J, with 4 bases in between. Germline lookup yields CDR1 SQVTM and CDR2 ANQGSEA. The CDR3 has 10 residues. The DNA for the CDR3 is TGCAGCGTTGAAGATAACACGCAGTATTTT. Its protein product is CSVEDNTQYF.

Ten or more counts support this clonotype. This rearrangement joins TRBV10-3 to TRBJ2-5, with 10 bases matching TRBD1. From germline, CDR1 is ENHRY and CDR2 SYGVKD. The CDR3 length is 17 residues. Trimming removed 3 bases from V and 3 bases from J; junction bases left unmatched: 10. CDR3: CAISENPWTGGKETQYF. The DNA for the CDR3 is TGTGCCATCAGTGAAAATCCCTGGACAGGGGGGAAAGAGACCCAGTACTTC.

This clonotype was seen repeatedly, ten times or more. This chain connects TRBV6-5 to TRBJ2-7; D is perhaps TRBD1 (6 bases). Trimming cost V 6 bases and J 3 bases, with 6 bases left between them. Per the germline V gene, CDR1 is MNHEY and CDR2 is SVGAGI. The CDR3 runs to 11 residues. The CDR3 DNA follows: TGTGCCAGCAGACAGGGCTACGAGCAGTACTTC. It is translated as CASRQGYEQYF.

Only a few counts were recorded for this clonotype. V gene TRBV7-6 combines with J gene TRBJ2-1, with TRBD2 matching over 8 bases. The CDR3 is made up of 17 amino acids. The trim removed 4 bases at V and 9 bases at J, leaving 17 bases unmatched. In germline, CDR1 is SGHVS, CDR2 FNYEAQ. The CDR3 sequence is CASSSVPSSGSVGEQFF. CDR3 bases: TGTGCCAGCAGCTCCGTCCCCTCTAGCGGGTCAGTAGGTGAGCAGTTCTTC.

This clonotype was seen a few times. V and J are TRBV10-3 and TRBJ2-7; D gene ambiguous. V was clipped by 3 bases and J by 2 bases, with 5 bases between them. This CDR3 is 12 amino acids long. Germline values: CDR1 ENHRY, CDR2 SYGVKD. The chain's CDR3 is CAISDSTYEQYF. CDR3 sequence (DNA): TGTGCCATCAGTGACAGCACCTACGAGCAGTACTTC.

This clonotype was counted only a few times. Written as DNA, the CDR3 is TGTGCCAGCAGCGTCGGGACAGGGGGCAACACTGAAGCTTTCTTT. Residues: CASSVGTGGNTEAFF. The V and J genes are TRBV11-2 and TRBJ1-1, with 12 nucleotides matching TRBD1. CDR3 length equals 15 residues. The trim removed 5 bases at V and 2 bases at J, leaving 3 bases unmatched. The V gene's germline CDR1 is SGHAT and CDR2 FQNNGV. Using reference TRBV11-2 and TRBJ1-1 for the parts outside the CDR3, the full variable domain is EAGVAQSPRYKIIEKRQSVAFWCNPISGHATLYWYQQILGQGPKLLIQFQNNGVVDDSQLPKDRFSAERLKGVDSTLKIQPAKLEDSAVYLCASSVGTGGNTEAFFGQGTRLTVV.

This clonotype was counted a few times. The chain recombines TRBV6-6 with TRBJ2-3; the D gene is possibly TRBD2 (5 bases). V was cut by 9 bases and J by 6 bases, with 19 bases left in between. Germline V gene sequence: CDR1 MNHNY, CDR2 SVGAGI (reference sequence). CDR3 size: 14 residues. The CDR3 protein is CASGRGSPPDTQYF. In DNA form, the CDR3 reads TGTGCCAGTGGCCGCGGGTCTCCCCCGGATACGCAGTATTTT.

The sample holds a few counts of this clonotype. The CDR3 DNA reads TGTGCCAGCAGTTCCTCTAGCGGGGGGGCCTACAATGAGCAGTTCTTC. It translates to CASSSSSGGAYNEQFF. This chain uses TRBV6-1 with TRBJ2-1, with TRBD2 matching 12 bases. The CDR3 is 16 residues long. The germline CDR1 and CDR2 sequences are MNHNS and SASEGT. The V segment lost 5 bases and the J segment 2 bases; nucleotides outside the gene matches: 4.

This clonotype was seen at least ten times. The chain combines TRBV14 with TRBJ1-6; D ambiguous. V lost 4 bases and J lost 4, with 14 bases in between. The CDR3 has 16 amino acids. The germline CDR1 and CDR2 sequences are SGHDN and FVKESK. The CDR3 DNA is TGTGCCAGCAGCCGACGACAAGGGTTGTATAATTCACCCCTCCACTTT. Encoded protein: CASSRRQGLYNSPLHF.

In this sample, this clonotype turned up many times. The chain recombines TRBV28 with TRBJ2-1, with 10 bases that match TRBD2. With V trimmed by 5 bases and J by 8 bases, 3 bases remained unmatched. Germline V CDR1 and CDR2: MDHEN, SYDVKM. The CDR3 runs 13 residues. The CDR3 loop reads CASSLGLAYEQFF. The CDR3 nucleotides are TGTGCCAGCAGTCTGGGACTAGCGTATGAGCAGTTCTTC.

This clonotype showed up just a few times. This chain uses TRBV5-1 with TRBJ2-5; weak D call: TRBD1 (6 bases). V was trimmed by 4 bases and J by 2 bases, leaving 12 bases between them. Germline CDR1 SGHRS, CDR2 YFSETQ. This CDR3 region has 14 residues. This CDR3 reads CASSKQGTQETQYF. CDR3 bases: TGCGCCAGCAGCAAACAGGGTACTCAAGAGACCCAGTACTTC.

CDR3 coding DNA: TGTGCCACCAGTGAAACGGGAGAAAAACTGTTTTTT. This codes for CATSETGEKLFF. V gene TRBV24-1 combines with J gene TRBJ1-4; no reliable D call. The V and J ends lost 4 bases and 8 bases respectively, with 7 bases between them. This CDR3 is built from 12 residues. Per the germline V gene, CDR1 is KGHDR and CDR2 is SFDVKD.

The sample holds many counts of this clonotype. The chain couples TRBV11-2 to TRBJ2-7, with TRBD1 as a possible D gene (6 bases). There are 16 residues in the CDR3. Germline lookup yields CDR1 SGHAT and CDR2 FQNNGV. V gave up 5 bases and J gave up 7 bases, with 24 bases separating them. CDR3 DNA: TGTGCCAGCAGCCGCTGGGGGCGGGCAGGGGTCGAGGAGCAGTACTTC. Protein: CASSRWGRAGVEEQYF.

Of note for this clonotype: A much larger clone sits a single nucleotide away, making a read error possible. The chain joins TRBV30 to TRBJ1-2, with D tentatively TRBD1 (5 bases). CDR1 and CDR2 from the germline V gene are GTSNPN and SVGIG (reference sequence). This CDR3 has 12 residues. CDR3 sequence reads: CVWSYQGGGYTF. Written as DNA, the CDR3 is TGTGTCTGGTCTTATCAGGGAGGTGGCTACACCTTC.

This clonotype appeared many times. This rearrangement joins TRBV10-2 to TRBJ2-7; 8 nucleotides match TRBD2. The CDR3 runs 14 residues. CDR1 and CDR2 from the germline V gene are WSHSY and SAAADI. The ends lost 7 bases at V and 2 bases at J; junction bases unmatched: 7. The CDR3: CASKSVAGTYEQYF. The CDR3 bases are TGCGCCAGCAAATCCGTAGCGGGGACCTACGAGCAGTACTTC.

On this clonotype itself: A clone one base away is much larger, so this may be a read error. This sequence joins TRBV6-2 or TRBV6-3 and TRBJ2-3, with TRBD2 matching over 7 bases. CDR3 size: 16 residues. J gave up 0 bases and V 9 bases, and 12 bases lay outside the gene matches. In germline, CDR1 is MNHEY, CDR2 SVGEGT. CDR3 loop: CARTRASGTSTDTQYF. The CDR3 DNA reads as TGTGCCAGGACGAGGGCTAGCGGTACGAGCACAGATACGCAGTATTTT.

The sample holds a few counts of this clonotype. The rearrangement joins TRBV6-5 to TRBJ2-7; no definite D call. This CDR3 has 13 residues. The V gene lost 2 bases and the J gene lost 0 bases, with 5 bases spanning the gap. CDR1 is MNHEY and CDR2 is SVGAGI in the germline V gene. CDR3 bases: TGTGCCAGCAGTTACGGCTTCTCCTACGAGCAGTACTTC. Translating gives CASSYGFSYEQYF.

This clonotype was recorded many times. DNA of the CDR3: TGTGCCAGCAGTGGTACAGGGGGCTCCTACGAGCAGTACTTC. This encodes CASSGTGGSYEQYF. This chain connects TRBV6-5 to TRBJ2-7; 8 nucleotides line up with TRBD1. The junction had 3 bases not matched to a gene; V was cut back by 5 bases and J by 0 bases. Germline-derived CDR1 and CDR2 are MNHEY and SVGAGI. This CDR3 comprises 14 residues.

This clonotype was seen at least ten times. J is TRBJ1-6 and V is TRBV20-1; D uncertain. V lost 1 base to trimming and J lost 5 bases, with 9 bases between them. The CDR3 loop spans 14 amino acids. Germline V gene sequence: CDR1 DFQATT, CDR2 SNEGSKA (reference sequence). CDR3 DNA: TGCAGTGCTAGAGTTGCCAGTCATAATTCACCCCTCCACTTT. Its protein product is CSARVASHNSPLHF.